This T cell receptor (beta chain) was obtained from a study of shared clonotypes between healthy human individuals. Germline trimming cut 4 bases from V and 5 bases from J; bases unmatched to any gene: 7. The germline V gene encodes CDR1 MDHEN and CDR2 SYDVKM. The CDR3 is 15 residues long. Only in-frame clones appear in the TCRdb table, and some are missing; sequencing was by immunoSEQ multiplex PCR. Of fewer than 650,000 clones in the sample, 76% are singletons; the top ten hold over 10%. Material: PBMCs. This clonotype was obtained from a woman aged 40 to 50 in good health. Some clones in this sample may be carry-over from other donors' samples. The chain couples TRBV28 to TRBJ1-5, with TRBD1 matching over 8 bases. The CDR3 DNA is TGTGCCAGCAGTTACCGGACAGGGCTAGATCAGCCCCAGCATTTT. Protein: CASSYRTGLDQPQHF.